This T cell receptor beta chain was sequenced for a study of shared clonotypes between healthy human individuals. As concerns this clone: Its antigen is not known.

Genomic DNA from each subset was divided evenly over several immunoSEQ plates. Original analysis: ImmunoSEQ yielded junction-only sequences lacking quality scores, so filtering differed. Assay: immunoSEQ multiplex PCR; the TCRdb copy retains only in-frame clones and omits some. The DNA gave D and trimming, while V, J and clone size come from that table. The sample contains about 1 million clones, under 80% of which appear only once. The donors were adults (healthy and HIV-negative) with no recent acute infections or vaccinations. The CDR3 has 15 residues. The junction had 9 bases not matched to a gene; V was cut back by 5 bases and J by 4 bases. CDR1 is SGHTA, CDR2 FQGTGA, per germline. Study-wide findings and caveats: Researchers sampled blood only, noting tissue repertoires likely differ.

This clonotype was sampled from a man between 18 and 35 years old in good health. The V and J genes are TRBV7-3 and TRBJ1-2, with TRBD1 identical over 8 bases. Specimen: memory CD4+ T cells sorted from blood. Subset denoted: CD45RA-negative fraction. CDR3 loop: CASSLRAGGIYGYTF. The CDR3 nucleotides are TGTGCCAGCAGCCTACGGGCAGGGGGCATCTATGGCTACACCTTC.